This note documents a single T cell receptor (beta chain) sequence. This sample was included in a study of blood T cell repertoires in COVID-19. Background on the study: The United States, Italy and Spain supplied acute and convalescent COVID-19 samples.

Unmatched junction bases numbered 7, after V lost 2 bases and J lost 7 bases. Germline CDR1 MNHEY, CDR2 SVGAGI. The CDR3 is 15 amino acids. Sequencing was performed with immunoSEQ multiplex PCR; in TCRdb, only in-frame clones are kept and a portion is missing. Found here are fewer than 200,000 clones, roughly nine tenths of them singletons; the top ten hold around 20%. This clonotype was obtained from a man between 65 and 85 years old with active or convalescent COVID-19. The rearrangement uses TRBV6-5 and TRBJ2-2; TRBD1 aligns across 7 bases. Sequenced input: peripheral blood. The CDR3 region has the DNA TGTGCCAGCAGTTACAGTAGGGGGCGAATCGGGGAGCTGTTTTTT. This sequence encodes CASSYSRGRIGELFF.